This T cell receptor (beta chain) was observed in a study of T cells in Graves' hyperthyroidism and ophthalmopathy. Study at large: Peripheral blood specimens were obtained at initial diagnosis, prior to any treatment.

V was clipped by 0 bases and J by 6 bases; unmatched bases: 3. Looked up from germline, CDR1 is MNHEY and CDR2 is SVGAGI. CDR3 length: 14 residues. On this clonotype itself: The target antigen is unknown.

Amplified TCR beta CDR3 regions derived from RNA transcripts. When the TCR CDR3 underwent first-round RT-PCR, the HTBI primer set was used. One entry per CDR3 protein, called by TCRdb with MiXCR from the multiplex PCR reads. Of around 440,000 distinct CDR3 sequences listed, 15% to 19% are singletons. The study's findings and limits: Model output signaled ophthalmopathy a median 6.5 months ahead of onset.

Sequenced input: blood. This sequence was found in a young woman with Graves' hyperthyroidism. The V call is TRBV6-5, the J call TRBJ1-2; 8 bases map to TRBD1. The DNA of the CDR3 is TGTGCCAGCAGTTACTCGTCGACAGGGGATGGCTACACCTTC. Its translation is CASSYSSTGDGYTF.